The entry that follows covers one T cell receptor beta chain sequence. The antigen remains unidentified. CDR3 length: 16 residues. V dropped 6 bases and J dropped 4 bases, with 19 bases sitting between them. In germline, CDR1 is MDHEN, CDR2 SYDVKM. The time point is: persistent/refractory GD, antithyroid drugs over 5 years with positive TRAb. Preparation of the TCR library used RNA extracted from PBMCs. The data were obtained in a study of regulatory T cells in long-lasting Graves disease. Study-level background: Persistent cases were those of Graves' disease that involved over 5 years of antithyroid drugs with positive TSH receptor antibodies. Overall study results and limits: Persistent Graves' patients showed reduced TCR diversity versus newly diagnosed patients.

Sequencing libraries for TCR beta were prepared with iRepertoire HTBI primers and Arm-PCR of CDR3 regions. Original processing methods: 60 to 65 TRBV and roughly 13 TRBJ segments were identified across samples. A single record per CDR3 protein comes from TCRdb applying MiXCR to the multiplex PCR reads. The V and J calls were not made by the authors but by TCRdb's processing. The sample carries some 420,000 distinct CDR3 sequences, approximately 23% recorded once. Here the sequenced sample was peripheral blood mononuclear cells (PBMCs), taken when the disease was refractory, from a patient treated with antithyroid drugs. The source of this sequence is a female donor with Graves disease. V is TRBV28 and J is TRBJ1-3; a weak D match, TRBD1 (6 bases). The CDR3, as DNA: TGTGCCAGCAGAAGCCAGGGGCAGGGGTCCGGAAACACCATATATTTT. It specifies CASRSQGQGSGNTIYF.